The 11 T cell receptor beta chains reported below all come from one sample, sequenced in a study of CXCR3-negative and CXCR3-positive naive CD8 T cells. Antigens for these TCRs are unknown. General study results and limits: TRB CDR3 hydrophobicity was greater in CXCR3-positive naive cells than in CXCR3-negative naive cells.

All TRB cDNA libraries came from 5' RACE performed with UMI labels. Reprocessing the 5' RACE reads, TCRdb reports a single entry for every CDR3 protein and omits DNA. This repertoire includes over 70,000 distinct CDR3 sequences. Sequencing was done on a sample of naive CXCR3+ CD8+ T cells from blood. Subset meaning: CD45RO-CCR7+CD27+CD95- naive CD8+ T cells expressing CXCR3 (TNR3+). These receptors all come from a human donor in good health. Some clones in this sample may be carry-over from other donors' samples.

The CDR3 sequence is CASSQDAQVTGELFF. The chain has TRBV4-1 and TRBJ2-2. The CDR3 length is 15 residues. CDR1 is MGHRA and CDR2 is YSYEKL in the germline V gene.

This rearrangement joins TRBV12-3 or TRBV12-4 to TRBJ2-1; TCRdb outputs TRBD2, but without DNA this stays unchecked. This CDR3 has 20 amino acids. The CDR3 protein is CASSSTIELPALSSYNEQFF.

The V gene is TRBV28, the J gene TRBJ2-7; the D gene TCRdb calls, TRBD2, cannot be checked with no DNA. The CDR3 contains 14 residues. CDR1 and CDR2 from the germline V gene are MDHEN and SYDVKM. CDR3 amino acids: CASMDPDGLYEQYF.

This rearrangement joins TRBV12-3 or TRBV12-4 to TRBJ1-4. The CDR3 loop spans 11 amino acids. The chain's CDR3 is CASSTGGKLFF.

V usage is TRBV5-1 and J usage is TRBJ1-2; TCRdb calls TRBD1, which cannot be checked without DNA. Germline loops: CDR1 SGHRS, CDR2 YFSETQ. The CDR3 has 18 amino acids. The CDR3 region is CASSLGSPTGGRSYGYTF.

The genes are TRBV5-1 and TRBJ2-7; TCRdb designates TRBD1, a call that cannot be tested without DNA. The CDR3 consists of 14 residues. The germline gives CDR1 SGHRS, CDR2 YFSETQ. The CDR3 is CASSPGQGTHEQYF.

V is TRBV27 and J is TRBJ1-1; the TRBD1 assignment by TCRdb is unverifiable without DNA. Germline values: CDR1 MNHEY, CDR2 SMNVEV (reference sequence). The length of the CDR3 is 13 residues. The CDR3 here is CASSGQEVTEAFF.

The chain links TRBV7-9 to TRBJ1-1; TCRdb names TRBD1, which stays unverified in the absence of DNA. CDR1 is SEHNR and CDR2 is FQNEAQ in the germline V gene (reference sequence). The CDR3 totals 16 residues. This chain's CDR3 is CASSTQAGTVNTEAFF.

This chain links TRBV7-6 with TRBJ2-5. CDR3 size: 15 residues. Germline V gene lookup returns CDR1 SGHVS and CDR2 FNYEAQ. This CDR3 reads CASSLVRRAQETQYF.

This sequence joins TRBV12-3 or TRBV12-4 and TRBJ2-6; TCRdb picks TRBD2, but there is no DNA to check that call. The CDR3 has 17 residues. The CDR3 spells CASSLAGGSGGANVLTF.

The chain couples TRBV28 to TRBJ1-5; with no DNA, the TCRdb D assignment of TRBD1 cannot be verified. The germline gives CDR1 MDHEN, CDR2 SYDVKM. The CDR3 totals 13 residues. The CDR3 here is CASQGDINQPQHF.